The entry that follows covers one T cell receptor beta chain sequence. Its antigen is not identified. Trimming took off 0 bases at V and 4 bases at J, with 9 bases between the two ends. The CDR3 is 14 residues long. Germline V gene data show CDR1 as LGHNA and CDR2 as YNFKEQ. This sample was included in a study of T cell responses to AZD1222 COVID-19 vaccine. Study information: Second-dose timings of about 4 or about 12 weeks were pooled.

Sequenced by immunoSEQ multiplex PCR; TCRdb stores in-frame clones only, minus some. The sample holds around 130,000 clones, roughly 90% seen once. Study results and caveats: The study reported that nearly half of spike-specific TCRs target unmutated variant regions. Among the donors, most were white British and more were female, and clonal diversity was possibly underestimated.

The clonotype originates from an adult in good health. The rearrangement links TRBV4-2 to TRBJ1-1; tentative D call: TRBD1 (6 bases). Specimen: peripheral blood, collected on day 0 of AZD1222 vaccination. In nucleotides, the CDR3 is TGTGCCAGCAGCCAAGAACAGGGTAGCACTGAAGCTTTCTTT. This gives the protein CASSQEQGSTEAFF.